Each of the 30 T cell receptor beta chains below was sequenced from the same sample in a study of blood T cells in healthy people across ages. Together with a sample-barcoded 5' primer, a J-beta primer mix was included in a second PCR lasting about 7 to 12 cycles. TCRdb redid the calling of the 5' RACE reads with MiXCR, one entry per CDR3 protein. The sample has more than 800,000 distinct CDR3 sequences, around 43% seen once. Sequencing was carried out using blood. The source is an older woman in good health.

The rearrangement uses TRBV5-1 and TRBJ2-1; 7 bases line up with TRBD1. Germline V gene lookup returns CDR1 SGHRS and CDR2 YFSETQ. The CDR3 sequence is 16 residues long. V lost 3 bases, J lost 0 bases, and 6 bases stayed unmatched. This chain's CDR3 is CASSWRQGTSYNEQFF. CDR3 in DNA: TGCGCCAGCAGCTGGCGACAGGGTACCTCCTACAATGAGCAGTTCTTC.

This clonotype has a handful of counts. The V gene is TRBV10-3, the J gene TRBJ2-3, with TRBD2 identical over 9 bases. The CDR3 loop spans 18 amino acids. V lost 0 bases to trimming and J lost 6 bases; unmatched junction nucleotides: 13. The germline gives CDR1 ENHRY, CDR2 SYGVKD. CDR3 protein: CAISESATSGSSGDTQYF. Here the CDR3 DNA reads TGTGCCATCAGTGAGTCTGCGACTAGCGGATCATCCGGGGATACGCAGTATTTT.

The chain combines TRBV10-1 with TRBJ2-7; D gene ambiguous. CDR3 length: 13 residues. CDR1 WNHNN and CDR2 SYGVQD come from the germline V gene (reference sequence). The V and J ends lost 3 bases and 1 base respectively, with 7 bases between them. As DNA, the CDR3 is TGCGCCAGCAGTGACCCCAATTCCTACGAGCAGTACTTC. It is translated as CASSDPNSYEQYF.

Points on this clonotype: Given a much more abundant clone one base away, this may be a read error. The chain is built from TRBV7-9 and TRBJ2-5; D remains unclear. Germline V gene sequence: CDR1 SEHNR, CDR2 FQNEAQ (reference sequence). The CDR3 spans 12 residues. The germline V and J ends were trimmed by 7 bases and 5 bases, with 11 bases remaining between them. In DNA form, the CDR3 reads TGTGCCAGCATCTTCGACCGGGAGACCCAGTACTTC. Encoded protein: CASIFDRETQYF.

This chain uses TRBV29-1 with TRBJ2-7; 14 bases agree with TRBD2. With 0 bases clipped from V and 4 bases from J, the junction kept 2 bases outside the gene matches. CDR1 and CDR2 from the germline V gene are SQVTM and ANQGSEA. CDR3 size: 15 residues. In DNA, the CDR3 is TGCAGCGTTGAAGAGACTAGCGGGAGGGTATACGAGCAGTACTTC. Encoded protein: CSVEETSGRVYEQYF.

This clonotype was picked up a small number of times. The chain uses TRBV5-4 and TRBJ2-3, with 7 bases identical to TRBD2. Per the germline V gene, CDR1 is SGHNT and CDR2 is YYREEE (reference sequence). V dropped 4 bases and J dropped 2; count of bases not matched to a gene: 7. The CDR3 spans 15 residues. The CDR3 nucleotides are TGTGCCAGCAGCCTCGGACTAGACCTCACAGATACGCAGTATTTT. Protein sequence: CASSLGLDLTDTQYF. Variable domain in full (rest from reference TRBV5-4 and TRBJ2-3): ETGVTQSPTHLIKTRGQQVTLRCSSQSGHNTVSWYQQALGQGPQFIFQYYREEENGRGNFPPRFSGLQFPNYSSELNVNALELDDSALYLCASSLGLDLTDTQYFGPGTRLTVL.

This clonotype turned up a few times. V gene TRBV12-3 or TRBV12-4 combines with J gene TRBJ1-2; D unresolved. V lost 5 bases to trimming and J lost 3 bases, with 10 bases between them. The CDR3 runs to 13 residues. CDR3: CASSAGSHYGYTF. As DNA, the CDR3 is TGTGCCAGCAGTGCGGGCAGTCACTATGGCTACACCTTC.

The chain employs TRBV28 and TRBJ2-5, with 7 bases aligning to TRBD2. V shed 7 bases and J 3 bases; nucleotides not matched to a gene: 5. This CDR3 spans 13 amino acids. Looked up from germline, CDR1 is MDHEN and CDR2 is SYDVKM. The CDR3: CASTPGGKETQYF. CDR3 bases: TGTGCCAGCACACCCGGGGGGAAAGAGACCCAGTACTTC.

The chain is built from TRBV5-1 and TRBJ2-1; no clear D gene. The J call may be faulty, since TRBJ2-7 better matches the DNA end. The CDR3 length is 16 residues. Per germline, CDR1 SGHRS and CDR2 YFSETQ. CDR3 sequence (DNA): TGCGCCAGCAGCTTGGGCACCCTGAGCTCCTACAATGAGCAGTACTTC. It translates to CASSLGTLSSYNEQYF.

There are a few counts of this clonotype. This chain uses TRBV20-1 with TRBJ2-5; D may be TRBD2 (5 bases). Germline V gene sequence: CDR1 DFQATT, CDR2 SNEGSKA (reference sequence). The CDR3 is made up of 15 amino acids. The V end was cut by 4 bases, the J end by 1 base, with 16 bases between. The CDR3 spells CSAIPRGRFQETQYF. CDR3 DNA: TGCAGTGCTATTCCCCGAGGGCGGTTCCAAGAGACCCAGTACTTC.

The chain has TRBV10-3 and TRBJ1-2; D gene uncertain. The CDR3 consists of 13 residues. CDR1 is ENHRY, CDR2 SYGVKD, per germline. V was shortened by 3 bases and J by 4 bases, with 9 bases between the two germline ends. The CDR3 DNA follows: TGTGCCATCAGTGAAGGCAGAAGCTATGGCTACACCTTC. Protein sequence: CAISEGRSYGYTF.

The chain employs TRBV20-1 and TRBJ2-3; TRBD2 matches 9 bases. Per germline, CDR1 DFQATT and CDR2 SNEGSKA (reference sequence). V shed 0 bases, J shed 4 bases, and the junction held 5 bases outside the gene matches. CDR3 length equals 15 residues. The CDR3 nucleotides are TGCAGTGCTAGAGATAAAGCGGGAGGCTCAGATACGCAGTATTTT. Translated: CSARDKAGGSDTQYF.

The rearrangement links TRBV29-1 to TRBJ2-5; the D gene is possibly TRBD2 (5 bases). Between the trimmed V and J ends, which lost 8 bases and 5 bases, there was a span of 15 bases. Germline CDR1 and CDR2: SQVTM and ANQGSEA. CDR3 length: 12 amino acids. The CDR3 loop is CSLPAGGETQYF. As DNA, the CDR3 is TGCAGCCTCCCGGCGGGCGGGGAGACCCAGTACTTC.

The chain is built from TRBV6-2 or TRBV6-3 and TRBJ2-3, with 11 nucleotides matching TRBD1. The CDR3 totals 15 residues. The germline V gene has CDR1 MNHEY and CDR2 SVGEGT. V was pared by 6 bases and J by 4 bases, with 6 bases of the junction left unmatched. CDR3 DNA sequence: TGTGCCAGCAGAAACGGACAGGGGGCTTCAGATACGCAGTATTTT. It is translated as CASRNGQGASDTQYF.

J is TRBJ2-3 and V is TRBV24-1, with D perhaps TRBD2 (6 bases). Germline V gene sequence: CDR1 KGHDR, CDR2 SFDVKD. The CDR3 loop spans 14 amino acids. Trimming cost V 5 bases and J 6 bases, with 14 bases left between them. The CDR3 reads CATSVGSGIDTQYF. CDR3 nucleotide sequence: TGTGCCACCAGTGTCGGTAGCGGAATCGATACGCAGTATTTT.

This clonotype came up a few times. The chain recombines TRBV6-2 or TRBV6-3 with TRBJ2-3; D is possibly TRBD2 (5 bases). Looked up from germline, CDR1 is MNHEY and CDR2 is SVGEGT. The CDR3 has 15 residues. Trimming took off 7 bases at V and 0 bases at J, with 14 bases between the two ends. The DNA of the CDR3 is TGTGCCAGCAAGGATAGCGTACTTAGCACAGATACGCAGTATTTT. Encoded protein: CASKDSVLSTDTQYF.

The rearrangement uses TRBV7-2 and TRBJ2-7; TRBD2 is a possible D gene (5 bases). The end of the DNA is better explained by TRBJ2-5, so the J call may be wrong. The CDR3 is 17 amino acids. Germline CDR1 is SGHTA and CDR2 is FQGNSA. The CDR3 sequence is CASSFGDGKMGQETQYF. Here the CDR3 DNA reads TGTGCCAGCAGCTTCGGTGACGGGAAAATGGGCCAAGAGACCCAGTACTTC.

This clonotype has a handful of counts. The chain is built from TRBV20-1 and TRBJ2-7; 7 bases are a match to TRBD2. Trimming took 4 bases from V and 0 from J; bases not matched to a gene: 6. The CDR3 loop spans 14 amino acids. The V gene's germline CDR1 is DFQATT and CDR2 SNEGSKA (reference sequence). CDR3 coding DNA: TGCAGTGCTATGTGGGGCGGGAGCTCCTACGAGCAGTACTTC. The encoded protein is CSAMWGGSSYEQYF.

This chain links TRBV15 with TRBJ2-5; D might be TRBD2 (6 bases). Trimming took off 0 bases at V and 4 bases at J, with 12 bases between the two ends. The CDR3 contains 15 residues. Germline CDR1 is LNHNV and CDR2 is YYDKDF (reference sequence). Written as DNA, the CDR3 is TGTGCCACCAGCAGAGATCTCACTAGCCCAGAGACCCAGTACTTC. Its translation: CATSRDLTSPETQYF.

This clonotype was observed a handful of times. In nucleotides, the CDR3 is TGCAGTGCTTTTTATGAATCCATTCAGTACTTC. Its protein is CSAFYESIQYF. V and J are TRBV20-1 and TRBJ2-4; D is uncertain. Trimming stripped 5 bases from V and 9 bases from J, with 11 bases between. This CDR3 contains 11 residues. The germline V gene encodes CDR1 DFQATT and CDR2 SNEGSKA (reference sequence).

V is TRBV10-3 and J is TRBJ2-3; 12 positions match TRBD2. CDR1 is ENHRY and CDR2 is SYGVKD in the germline V gene. J was trimmed by 2 bases and V by 5 bases; bases with no gene match: 8. The CDR3 length is 17 residues. As DNA, the CDR3 is TGTGCCATCAGTTTGCAAAGGACTAGCGGGACCACAGATACGCAGTATTTT. This encodes CAISLQRTSGTTDTQYF.

This clonotype was recorded a few times. V usage is TRBV20-1 and J usage is TRBJ2-7; either TRBD1 or TRBD2 may supply D (5 bases each). This CDR3 is 17 amino acids long. V was shortened by 5 bases and J by 2 bases, with 25 bases between the two germline ends. Germline assignment: CDR1 DFQATT and CDR2 SNEGSKA (reference sequence). The CDR3 reads CSADRTEGTEDPYEQYF. Here the CDR3 DNA reads TGCAGTGCTGACCGAACCGAAGGGACGGAGGATCCCTACGAGCAGTACTTC.

This chain links TRBV20-1 with TRBJ2-5; tentative D call: TRBD2 (6 bases). This CDR3 region has 13 residues. Looked up from germline, CDR1 is DFQATT and CDR2 is SNEGSKA (reference sequence). The ends were cut back, 2 bases at V and 13 bases at J, with 20 bases in the middle. CDR3 DNA sequence: TGCAGTGCTAGAAGGGACTCATACTACGAGCGGTACTTC. Translation: CSARRDSYYERYF.

The CDR3 protein is CASSLLGGGLGTQETQYF. The CDR3 nucleotides read TGCGCCAGCAGCCTCCTGGGGGGAGGGTTAGGGACCCAAGAGACCCAGTACTTC. The chain combines TRBV4-1 with TRBJ2-5; 7 bases are shared with TRBD2. The germline V gene has CDR1 MGHRA and CDR2 YSYEKL. The CDR3 has 18 amino acids. J was trimmed by 1 base and V by 4 bases; bases with no gene match: 15.

V gene TRBV28 combines with J gene TRBJ2-4, with a possible D match to TRBD1 (5 bases). Trimming left V 2 bases short and J 6 bases short, with 11 bases between. This CDR3 spans 14 amino acids. In germline, CDR1 is MDHEN, CDR2 SYDVKM. CDR3 region: CASSLGAVINIQYF. In nucleotides, the CDR3 is TGTGCCAGCAGTTTAGGGGCGGTTATAAACATTCAGTACTTC.

V usage is TRBV5-6 and J usage is TRBJ2-5; D is ambiguous. This CDR3 spans 15 amino acids. The germline gives CDR1 SGHDT, CDR2 YYEEEE. Trimming cost V 1 base and J 2 bases, with 12 bases left between them. The CDR3 loop reads CASSLFRTEQETQYF. CDR3 DNA: TGTGCCAGCAGCTTGTTCAGAACAGAGCAAGAGACCCAGTACTTC.

This clonotype has at least ten counts. This chain links TRBV29-1 with TRBJ2-3; D call uncertain. Trimming pared 4 bases from V and 4 bases from J, leaving 15 bases between. The CDR3 consists of 14 residues. CDR1 is SQVTM and CDR2 is ANQGSEA in the germline V gene. The CDR3 sequence: CSVGPRLRADTQYF. CDR3 coding DNA: TGCAGCGTTGGTCCTAGATTAAGGGCAGATACGCAGTATTTT.

This clonotype turned up a few times. V is TRBV29-1 and J is TRBJ2-1; D remains ambiguous. The CDR3 is made up of 13 amino acids. CDR1 SQVTM and CDR2 ANQGSEA come from the germline V gene. V was shortened by 4 bases and J by 3 bases, with 10 bases between the two germline ends. The CDR3 spells CSVGVSLYNEQFF. Written as DNA, the CDR3 is TGCAGCGTTGGGGTGTCACTCTACAATGAGCAGTTCTTC.

This rearrangement joins TRBV7-3 to TRBJ2-1; D gene unclear. The germline CDR1 and CDR2 sequences are SGHTA and FQGTGA. The CDR3 length is 14 residues. V was shortened by 7 bases and J by 0 bases, with 10 bases between the two germline ends. The CDR3 region is CASKEAFSYNEQFF. The DNA for the CDR3 is TGTGCCAGCAAAGAAGCCTTCTCCTACAATGAGCAGTTCTTC.

This clonotype was detected once. This chain uses TRBV7-9 with TRBJ2-3; the match to TRBD2 covers 13 bases. This CDR3 region has 15 residues. Per the germline V gene, CDR1 is SEHNR and CDR2 is FQNEAQ (reference sequence). J was trimmed by 2 bases and V by 6 bases; bases with no gene match: 2. Here the CDR3 DNA reads TGTGCCAGCAGTGGGACTAGCGGGACCACAGATACGCAGTATTTT. As protein: CASSGTSGTTDTQYF.